A single sample gave rise to the 30 T cell receptor beta chains below, sequenced in a study of blood T cell repertoires in COVID-19. The repertoire was sequenced with immunoSEQ multiplex PCR; TCRdb's copy has only in-frame clones and lacks some. This sample has fewer than 65,000 clones, with 90% found just once. Sequencing input: peripheral blood. The receptors derive from a man aged 45-60 years with acute or convalescent COVID-19.

The V and J genes are TRBV11-2 and TRBJ1-6; TRBD1 agrees at 7 bases. There are 17 residues in the CDR3. The junction had 10 bases not matched to a gene; V was cut back by 0 bases and J by 8 bases. Germline-derived CDR1 and CDR2 are SGHAT and FQNNGV. Written as DNA, the CDR3 is TGTGCCAGCAGCTTAGATCTATTGGCAGGGGGTTATTCACCCCTCCACTTT. This gives the protein CASSLDLLAGGYSPLHF.

In its sample, this clone was seen once. The gene calls are TRBV4-3 and TRBJ2-3, with TRBD2 as a possible D gene (5 bases). Trimming left V 0 bases short and J 6 bases short, with 10 bases between. This CDR3 has 14 amino acids. The germline V gene encodes CDR1 LGHNA and CDR2 YSLEER. CDR3 in DNA: TGCGCCAGCAGCCAAGAAACGGGGTGGGATACGCAGTATTTT. It yields the protein CASSQETGWDTQYF.

This clone was found once. The chain is built from TRBV29-1 and TRBJ2-1; unclear D gene. V was clipped by 7 bases and J by 1 base, with 11 bases between them. Germline loops: CDR1 SQVTM, CDR2 ANQGSEA. There are 13 residues in the CDR3. Written as DNA, the CDR3 is TGCAGCGCCGCCGGAGCGTCCTACAATGAGCAGTTCTTC. Residues: CSAAGASYNEQFF.

The V gene is TRBV18, the J gene TRBJ2-1, with 7 positions matching TRBD2. V lost 2 bases and J lost 3; bases outside the gene matches: 7. This CDR3 region has 16 residues. Germline CDR1 and CDR2: KGHSH and LQKENI. CDR3 in DNA: TGTGCCAGCTCACCAGGGGCGGGAGCGAACTACAATGAGCAGTTCTTC. This translates into CASSPGAGANYNEQFF. The variable domain in full, with the rest retrieved from reference TRBV18 and TRBJ2-1, is NAGVMQNPRHLVRRRGQEARLRCSPMKGHSHVYWYRQLPEEGLKFMVYLQKENIIDESGMPKERFSAEFPKEGPSILRIQQVVRGDSAAYFCASSPGAGANYNEQFFGPGTRLTVL.

This chain connects TRBV7-2 to TRBJ2-7, with 8 bases matching TRBD2. Germline values: CDR1 SGHTA, CDR2 FQGNSA. V gave up 5 bases and J gave up 0 bases; unmatched junction bases: 9. The CDR3 runs 16 residues. The CDR3 here is CASSLTGGAGSYEQYF. CDR3 in DNA: TGTGCCAGCAGCCTTACCGGGGGGGCGGGCTCCTACGAGCAGTACTTC.

The chain carries TRBV3-1 (or the pseudogene TRBV3-2) and TRBJ1-1; no firm D call. Germline V gene lookup returns CDR1 LGHDT and CDR2 YNNKEL (reference sequence). V shed 2 bases and J shed 4 bases, with 14 bases lying between them. The CDR3 runs to 15 residues. In DNA form, the CDR3 reads TGTGCCAGCAGCCAATCCGGGGTACAAGGCACTGAAGCTTTCTTT. The encoded protein is CASSQSGVQGTEAFF.

The V and J genes are TRBV19 and TRBJ1-3; the D is unclear. Trimming removed 6 bases at V and 7 bases at J, with 13 bases between. The CDR3 extends over 13 amino acids. In germline, CDR1 is LNHDA, CDR2 SQIVND (reference sequence). The CDR3 sequence is CASSHSAANTIYF. In nucleotides, the CDR3 is TGTGCCAGTAGCCACTCGGCAGCGAACACCATATATTTT.

The gene calls are TRBV7-8 and TRBJ2-2; perhaps TRBD2 as D (6 bases). Trimming stripped 4 bases from V and 0 bases from J, with 18 bases between. CDR1 and CDR2 (germline): SGHVS, FQNEAQ. The length of the CDR3 is 18 residues. DNA of the CDR3: TGTGCCAGCAGCTCGTTAAGCGGGCCCTTCACGAACACCGGGGAGCTGTTTTTT. Translated: CASSSLSGPFTNTGELFF.

The chain carries TRBV7-5 and TRBJ1-6; TRBD1 is the table's D call, not checked against the DNA. TRBV7-5 is listed as a pseudogene. This CDR3 spans 15 amino acids. This CDR3 reads CVRSLEGTGNSPLHF. The CDR3, as DNA: TGTGTCAGAAGCTTAGAAGGGACAGGGAATTCACCCCTCCACTTT.

V is TRBV9 and J is TRBJ2-2; 10 nucleotides line up with TRBD1. The CDR3 has 16 amino acids. Germline loops: CDR1 SGDLS, CDR2 YYNGEE. V trimming: 4 bases; J trimming: 0 bases; junction bases outside the gene matches: 3. CDR3 DNA sequence: TGTGCCAGCAGCTTGACAGGGGGCGCGAACACCGGGGAGCTGTTTTTT. Translating it yields CASSLTGGANTGELFF.

The chain recombines TRBV18 with TRBJ1-5; no firm D call. The CDR3 length is 15 residues. Germline V gene data show CDR1 as KGHSH and CDR2 as LQKENI. The V gene lost 6 bases and the J gene lost 0 bases, with 12 bases spanning the gap. CDR3 DNA sequence: TGTGCCAGCTCCGCGGAGGTTTTTAGCAATCAGCCCCAGCATTTT. Translated: CASSAEVFSNQPQHF. Supplemented by reference TRBV18 and TRBJ1-5, the full variable domain reads NAGVMQNPRHLVRRRGQEARLRCSPMKGHSHVYWYRQLPEEGLKFMVYLQKENIIDESGMPKERFSAEFPKEGPSILRIQQVVRGDSAAYFCASSAEVFSNQPQHFGDGTRLSIL.

V and J are TRBV6-5 and TRBJ1-1; perhaps TRBD1 as D (6 bases). The CDR3 runs to 14 residues. Trimming cost V 6 bases and J 1 base, with 12 bases left between them. Per germline, CDR1 MNHEY and CDR2 SVGAGI. The CDR3: CASRWDKGNTEAFF. CDR3 in DNA: TGTGCCAGCAGGTGGGACAAGGGGAACACTGAAGCTTTCTTT.

This rearrangement joins TRBV27 to TRBJ2-5; possible D gene TRBD1, 6 bases. The ends were cut back, 10 bases at V and 4 bases at J, with 22 bases in the middle. Per germline, CDR1 MNHEY and CDR2 SMNVEV (reference sequence). The CDR3 sequence is 15 residues long. CDR3 in DNA: TGTGCCACCTCCCGTGTCCAGGGGATCTCAGAGACCCAGTACTTC. Residues: CATSRVQGISETQYF.

The CDR3 DNA follows: TGTGCCAGCGCAAGGGAAGGAGGCTATGGCTACACCTTC. This codes for CASAREGGYGYTF. The V gene is TRBV6-4, the J gene TRBJ1-2; D is undetermined. The CDR3 contains 13 residues. Germline V gene sequence: CDR1 MRHNA, CDR2 SNTAGT. V was clipped by 8 bases and J by 4 bases, with 14 bases between them.

This sequence joins TRBV6-6 and TRBJ2-2; 13 bases map to TRBD2. The trim removed 6 bases at V and 1 base at J, leaving 17 bases unmatched. The CDR3 has 21 amino acids. Germline V gives CDR1 MNHNY, CDR2 SVGAGI (reference sequence). CDR3 sequence reads: CASSSLIKDGTSGVNTGELFF. As DNA, the CDR3 is TGTGCCAGCAGCTCTCTAATTAAGGACGGGACTAGCGGGGTGAACACCGGGGAGCTGTTTTTT.

The chain carries TRBV6-6 and TRBJ1-2, with D uncertain. The CDR3 extends over 13 amino acids. V was clipped by 6 bases and J by 2 bases, with 10 bases between them. The V gene's germline CDR1 is MNHNY and CDR2 SVGAGI (reference sequence). This chain's CDR3 is CASSLQQNYGYTF. For the CDR3, the DNA is TGTGCCAGCAGCCTACAACAGAACTATGGCTACACCTTC.

This chain uses TRBV2 with TRBJ1-5; D gene uncertain. In germline, CDR1 is SNHLY, CDR2 FYNNEI. This CDR3 spans 14 amino acids. Deletions cut 4 bases from V and 1 base from J, with 8 bases between. The CDR3 DNA sequence: TGTGCCAGCAGTGTCGGGAGGAGCAATCAGCCCCAGCATTTT. It codes for CASSVGRSNQPQHF. The variable domain in full, completed from reference TRBV2 and TRBJ1-5, reads EPEVTQTPSHQVTQMGQEVILRCVPISNHLYFYWYRQILGQKVEFLVSFYNNEISEKSEIFDDQFSVERPDGSNFTLKIRSTKLEDSAMYFCASSVGRSNQPQHFGDGTRLSIL.

This CDR3 is CASSLGILDRGYGYTF. CDR3 bases: TGCGCCAGCAGCTTGGGCATTTTGGACAGGGGCTATGGCTACACCTTC. The chain uses TRBV5-1 and TRBJ1-2; 9 bases are shared with TRBD1. The V segment lost 0 bases and the J segment 4 bases; nucleotides outside the gene matches: 7. CDR3 length: 16 amino acids. Germline loops: CDR1 SGHRS, CDR2 YFSETQ. The whole variable domain, filled in from reference TRBV5-1 and TRBJ1-2, reads KAGVTQTPRYLIKTRGQQVTLSCSPISGHRSVSWYQQTPGQGLQFLFEYFSETQRNKGNFPGRFSGRQFSNSRSEMNVSTLELGDSALYLCASSLGILDRGYGYTFGSGTRLTVV.

The rearrangement links TRBV2 to TRBJ2-3, with a weak D call TRBD1 (5 bases). V was clipped by 1 base and J by 2 bases, with 13 bases between them. CDR1 and CDR2 (germline): SNHLY, FYNNEI. The CDR3 has 16 amino acids. CDR3 in DNA: TGTGCCAGCAGTGAAGTTAGGGGCTGGTCCACAGATACGCAGTATTTT. Its translation: CASSEVRGWSTDTQYF.

The chain has TRBV28 and TRBJ1-1; no definite D call. The CDR3 length is 15 residues. V was pared by 8 bases and J by 0 bases, with 16 bases between. Germline values: CDR1 MDHEN, CDR2 SYDVKM. The CDR3 DNA follows: TGTGCCAGCCCCCCCACTGGTAGCATGAACACTGAAGCTTTCTTT. Protein product: CASPPTGSMNTEAFF.

This clone appeared a single time. J is TRBJ2-2 and V is TRBV24-1; TRBD1 matches 7 bases. From germline, CDR1 is KGHDR and CDR2 SFDVKD. V lost 4 bases, J lost 5 bases, and 6 bases stayed unmatched. The CDR3 totals 15 residues. CDR3 in DNA: TGTGCCACCAGTGACCCACTGACAGGGACCGGGGAGCTGTTTTTT. It specifies CATSDPLTGTGELFF.

The V and J genes are TRBV7-9 and TRBJ1-5, with D perhaps TRBD1 (6 bases). V gave up 5 bases and J gave up 6 bases, with 11 bases separating them. Germline CDR1 is SEHNR and CDR2 is FQNEAQ (reference sequence). CDR3 size: 13 residues. The DNA for the CDR3 is TGTGCCAGCAGCCCCGGGGGGCCTCAGCCCCAGCATTTT. This translates into CASSPGGPQPQHF.

This chain links TRBV6-5 with TRBJ2-5; maybe TRBD1 (5 bases). Germline loops: CDR1 MNHEY, CDR2 SVGAGI. The CDR3 is 14 amino acids. V was cut by 0 bases and J by 5 bases, with 10 bases left in between. As DNA, the CDR3 is TGTGCCAGCAGTTACTCGGCAGGGCGGGAGACCCAGTACTTC. Its protein is CASSYSAGRETQYF.

The chain links TRBV19 to TRBJ2-7, with a tentative D call TRBD1 (6 bases). Per germline, CDR1 LNHDA and CDR2 SQIVND (reference sequence). Deletions cut 5 bases from V and 0 bases from J, with 17 bases between. The CDR3 loop spans 16 amino acids. CDR3 DNA: TGTGCCAGTAGTGCCCGGGACACCTCGGTCTCCTACGAGCAGTACTTC. This gives the protein CASSARDTSVSYEQYF.

This chain links TRBV11-2 with TRBJ2-2; TRBD2 matches 10 bases. Trimming cost V 5 bases and J 4 bases; bases outside gene matches: 13. The CDR3 is 18 amino acids. CDR1 is SGHAT, CDR2 FQNNGV, per germline. As DNA, the CDR3 is TGTGCCAGCAGCCCCGGGGGGGTAGCGGGAGGAAGCACCGGGGAGCTGTTTTTT. It encodes CASSPGGVAGGSTGELFF.

The rearrangement uses TRBV18 and TRBJ1-2, with 9 bases aligning to TRBD1. CDR3 size: 13 residues. Germline V CDR1 and CDR2: KGHSH, LQKENI. J lost 4 bases, V lost 8 bases, and 5 bases had no gene match. The CDR3 region has the DNA TGTGCCAGCACCGGGACAGGGATCTATGGCTACACCTTC. Amino acid sequence: CASTGTGIYGYTF.

This sequence joins TRBV12-3 or TRBV12-4 and TRBJ2-3, with a weak D call TRBD1 (6 bases). The CDR3 runs 13 residues. Trimming left V 1 base short and J 6 bases short, with 8 bases between. The CDR3 is CASSLDTGDTQYF. As DNA, the CDR3 is TGTGCCAGCAGTTTAGATACAGGGGATACGCAGTATTTT.

The chain uses TRBV7-9 and TRBJ1-5; 10 bases are a match to TRBD1. In germline, CDR1 is SEHNR, CDR2 FQNEAQ (reference sequence). V was pared by 5 bases and J by 10 bases, with 11 bases of the junction left unmatched. The CDR3 has 15 residues. CDR3 bases: TGTGCCAGCAGCCCCCCGGGACAGGGGAGCGGTCCCCAGCATTTT. It specifies CASSPPGQGSGPQHF.

The V call is TRBV30, the J call TRBJ1-1; D remains ambiguous. CDR1 is GTSNPN and CDR2 is SVGIG in the germline V gene (reference sequence). The CDR3 has 13 residues. V was trimmed by 2 bases and J by 2 bases, leaving 9 bases between them. In DNA form, the CDR3 reads TGTGCCTGGAGTTCGGGGATTAACACTGAAGCTTTCTTT. It is translated as CAWSSGINTEAFF.

J is TRBJ1-5 and V is TRBV29-1; 9 bases agree with TRBD1. Germline CDR1 and CDR2: SQVTM and ANQGSEA. The CDR3 is made up of 16 amino acids. V was pared by 4 bases and J by 2 bases, with 9 bases of the junction left unmatched. The CDR3 DNA sequence: TGCAGCGTTGGCGACAGGACAGGGGTCGGCAATCAGCCCCAGCATTTT. It specifies CSVGDRTGVGNQPQHF. The full variable domain, completed using reference TRBV29-1 and TRBJ1-5, is SAVISQKPSRDICQRGTSLTIQCQVDSQVTMMFWYRQQPGQSLTLIATANQGSEATYESGFVIDKFPISRPNLTFSTLTVSNMSPEDSSIYLCSVGDRTGVGNQPQHFGDGTRLSIL.